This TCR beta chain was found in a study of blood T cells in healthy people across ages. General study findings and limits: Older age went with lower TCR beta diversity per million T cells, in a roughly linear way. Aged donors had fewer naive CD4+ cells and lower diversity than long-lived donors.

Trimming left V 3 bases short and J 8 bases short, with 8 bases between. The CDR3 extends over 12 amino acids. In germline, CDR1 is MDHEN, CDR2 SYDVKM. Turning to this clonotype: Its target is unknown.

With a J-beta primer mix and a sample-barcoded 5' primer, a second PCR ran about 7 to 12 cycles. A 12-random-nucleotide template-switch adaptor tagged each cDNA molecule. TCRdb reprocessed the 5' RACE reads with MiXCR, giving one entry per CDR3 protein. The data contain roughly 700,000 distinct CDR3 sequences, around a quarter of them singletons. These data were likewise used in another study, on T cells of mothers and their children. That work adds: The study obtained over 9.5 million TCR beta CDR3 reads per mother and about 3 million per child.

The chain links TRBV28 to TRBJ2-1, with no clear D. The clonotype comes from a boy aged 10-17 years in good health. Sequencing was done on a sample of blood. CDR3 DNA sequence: TGTGCCAGCAGTTTCACCTCTGATGAGCAGTTCTTC. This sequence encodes CASSFTSDEQFF.